The entry below describes one T cell receptor beta chain. Its cognate antigen has yet to be identified. The record has no base qualities; no much larger clone is one base away. The germline V gene sets CDR1 to MDHEN and CDR2 to SYDVKM. The V end gives up 6 bases and the J end 7 bases, leaving 9 bases in the junction not matched to a gene. Spanning cysteine to phenylalanine, the CDR3 consists of 14 amino acids. Only CDR3 DNA remains: 42 bases, in frame from the first base. The cohort was made up of under 800 healthy bone marrow donors. At the time of sampling, every cohort member was nominally healthy, though immune exposures that went unrecorded were likely present. The donor was CMV seropositive and belonged to the group of more than 250 seropositive cohort members. A peripheral blood sample was provided by each donor, and peripheral blood mononuclear cells were used for TCR beta sequencing. The Qiagen DNeasy Blood Extraction Kit was used to extract genomic DNA from the blood cell samples.

The data belong to a study of cytomegalovirus exposure and HLA in healthy donors (dated by TCRdb to the late 2010s). Concerning the study at large: An earlier analysis of some 600 of the donors reported 276 Gb of sequence data and around 120 million unique TCR beta sequences obtained from around 170 million T cells. An early release that covered around 590 HLA-typed donors contained around 300 gigabases of sequencing data and some 87 million unique TCR sequences. Among the roughly 370 genotyped donors, around 81% belonged to the genetic ancestry cluster associated with self-reported Caucasian donors. The study aimed to test whether cataloging public T cell receptors could reveal signatures of past pathogen exposure. The study used immunosequencing to profile the T cell repertoires of hundreds of subjects and linked those repertoires to cytomegalovirus serostatus. Besides the first cohort of 500 to 700 subjects, a separate validation cohort made up of roughly 120 different subjects was used. High-throughput TCR immunosequencing, statistical association of individual TCRs with disease status, and machine learning were combined to predict cytomegalovirus infection status. In a later analysis, previously published TCR beta repertoires from fewer than 750 donors were re-analyzed and high-resolution HLA genotyping was added so that TCR occurrence patterns could be studied. Rather than drawing on any new phenotypic data, the later analysis identified candidate immune exposures from TCR beta sequences and the way those sequences occurred across donors. To decide whether each TCR beta V gene segment behaved as functional or pseudogenic, an earlier analysis of approximately 600 of the donors relied on high-throughput TCR beta sequencing. Donor age, sex, ethnicity and CMV serostatus were compiled alongside the repertoire data. Genome-wide SNP genotypes for about 60% of the roughly 700 donors were used in a later genetic analysis, which treated that subset as a discovery cohort. Every repertoire in the discovery cohort had been generated on one and the same sequencing platform. HLA typing covered class I and class II loci at four-digit resolution. The number of typed donors differed by locus: about 620-640 for A, B, C, DRB1 and DQB1; some 500 for DQA1; around 610 for DPA1; and roughly 450 for DPB1. Five DR-DQ haplotypes were handled as single units for association and clustering, since linkage in the cohort was strong. Among over 350 genotyped donors of the cohort, an average of about 240,000 unique TCR beta nucleotide sequences were sequenced per donor, roughly 18% of them non-productive. Results the study describes overall, beyond this receptor: According to a later analysis, TCR association rates differed among HLA loci, with DRB1 alleles showing the most associated TCRs and HLA-C alleles showing the fewest. The sequencing pipeline was judged likely to have produced a cluster of highly shared sequence variants as a technical artifact. In a later analysis, around 17,000 TCR beta sequences were associated with specific HLA alleles at a false discovery rate of 0.05. A later analysis found that most CMV-associated TCR beta chains appeared HLA-restricted, with HLA associations seemingly driven largely by CMV exposure. Immune exposure information for the cohort was limited to CMV serostatus. A further reported finding was that TCR beta sequences accurately predicted the HLA-A and HLA-B alleles for most subjects in the first cohort. The classifier was reported to diagnose cytomegalovirus status with high specificity and sensitivity in both the original cohort and the validation cohort. In a later genetic analysis, a missense DCLRE1C variant was associated with V-gene and J-gene trimming of TCR beta chains, and the association was replicated in an independent cohort. Compared with the approximately 720-donor mean, donors in an Asian-associated ancestry cluster had fewer N-insertions in productive TCRs, according to a later genetic analysis. Because HLA typing was missing for some donors at each locus, association tests included only the typed subset. Strong co-occurrence of HLA alleles, especially DR and DQ, made assigning TCR associations to individual alleles difficult. Some IMGT-functional V segments, including TRBV6-2 and TRBV6-3, could not be distinguished by the 87-base-pair reads and were therefore excluded. Correlated functional status among segregating V segments might reflect linkage disequilibrium, but an unknown experimental factor could not be ruled out. In vitro tests confirmed that a few of the cytomegalovirus-associated TCR beta chains recognize cytomegalovirus antigens. Presence/absence analyses assumed roughly uniform sequencing depth across donors, an assumption that may not hold. Several of the top co-occurrence clusters appeared to be linked to parvovirus B19, influenza, CMV and Epstein-Barr virus, according to a later analysis. A total of 150 or so TCR beta chains were listed by the study as associated with cytomegalovirus. An earlier analysis of 587 of the donors showed that most TCR beta V segments appeared in productive rearrangements either about 90% or about 30% of the time, which broadly matched IMGT annotations. Over 15 rarely observed V segments, including chromosome 9 orphons, were excluded from the earlier analysis of some 590 of the donors because counts were too low. The authors suggested that the approach could potentially be generalized to other disease states and immunological phenotypes. A later analysis found that HLA-associated TCR beta chains were more clonally expanded and had lower generation probabilities than equally common non-associated chains. Most TCR sequences were seen in very few donors, while some public TCRs were found in many individuals. This cohort had only TCR beta chains sequenced, and the lack of alpha or paired-chain data limited which features could be detected.

The library was generated by the immunoSEQ multiplex PCR assay. For the multiplex PCR, a mixture combining 60 forward primers for TCR Vbeta segments and 13 reverse primers for TCR Jbeta segments was used. The CDR3 region of rearranged TCR beta genes was amplified from genomic DNA by a multiplex PCR assay. The Illumina HiSeq System was used to sequence the amplified TCR beta libraries as 87-base-pair reads. In the paper's pipeline: A later analysis counted some 74 million unique TCR beta chains across the approximately 700 repertoires, and some 11 million of these chains were shared by at least two donors. A nearest-neighbor algorithm error-corrected the raw reads and collapsed the reads into unique sequences, merging closely related sequences to remove PCR and sequencing errors. CDR3 sequences were aligned to IMGT reference sequences to assign V, D and J gene segments. For a sequence to be retained, a match of at least six nucleotides was required to both a V gene segment and a J gene segment. Rearrangements were classified as productive when the CDR3 lacked stop codons and remained in frame with V and J, and all other rearrangements were classified as non-productive. CDR3 was defined by IMGT convention, running from the second conserved V-encoded cysteine to the conserved J-encoded phenylalanine. The earlier analysis of some 540 of the donors excluded any sequence lacking an unambiguous match to a single V gene segment. An earlier analysis of 500 to 600 of the donors classified V segments as functional when productive rearrangements were above 56.7% and as segregating when the standard deviation between donors was above 5%. A statistical classification framework was built for diagnosing cytomegalovirus status from the catalog of TCR beta chain sequences. In a later analysis, TCR nucleotide sequences were compared against IMGT/GENE-DB human TR gene sequences so that V and J genes could be assigned. A later analysis assigned CDR3 sequences and most-parsimonious VDJ recombination scenarios with the TCRdist pipeline. In a later analysis, each TCR beta chain was defined by its CDR3 amino acid sequence together with its V-gene family, and reads without a unique V-gene family were excluded. In a later analysis, 450 to 600 highly shared, low-generation-probability nucleotide sequences were removed to address suspected cross-contamination and a sequencing artifact. A later analysis calculated a clonal expansion index for each public chain from normalized within-repertoire ranks of inferred template counts. In a later analysis, generation probabilities were computed with a VDJ recombination model fitted to out-of-frame rearrangements, and the resulting probabilities were checked against IGoR. A later analysis scored TCR-TCR, TCR-HLA and TCR-CMV co-occurrence with hypergeometric tests, applying a repertoire-size bias correction to TCR pairs. False discovery rates were estimated in a later analysis by permuting HLA or CMV assignments 20 times. A later analysis grouped co-occurring TCRs with DBSCAN, adding TCRdist sequence similarity when clustering within HLA-allele-positive subsets. Co-occurrence clustering excluded repertoires with fewer than 30,000 or more than 120,000 public chains, plus five with anomalous nucleotide sharing. Here the immuneACCESS table is served through TCRdb, limited to in-frame sequences with V and J called. Missing clones are a known gap in these copies; in checked studies unresolved V genes cover under half, and the rest lacks a known reason. Clone size and V and J calls were adopted from that table, with D and trimming inferred from the DNA. This sample comprises approximately 81,000 clones, roughly 80% of them detected only once. The top ten clones comprise 6.2% of the sample.

Sequenced input: PBMCs. The sequence joins TRBV28 to TRBJ2-1, with 7 bases aligning to TRBD1. The receptor's source is a woman in her 50s in good health and CMV-seropositive. The CDR3 region has the sequence CASRVGTVRNEQFF. The sequenced DNA: TGTGCCAGCAGGGTGGGGACAGTTCGGAATGAGCAGTTCTTC. With all but the CDR3 taken from the reference TRBV28 and TRBJ2-1 genes, the full variable domain is: DVKVTQSSRYLVKRTGEKVFLECVQDMDHENMFWYRQDPGLGLRLIYFSYDVKMKEKGDIPEGYSVSREKKERFSLILESASTNQTSMYLCASRVGTVRNEQFFGPGTRLTVL.